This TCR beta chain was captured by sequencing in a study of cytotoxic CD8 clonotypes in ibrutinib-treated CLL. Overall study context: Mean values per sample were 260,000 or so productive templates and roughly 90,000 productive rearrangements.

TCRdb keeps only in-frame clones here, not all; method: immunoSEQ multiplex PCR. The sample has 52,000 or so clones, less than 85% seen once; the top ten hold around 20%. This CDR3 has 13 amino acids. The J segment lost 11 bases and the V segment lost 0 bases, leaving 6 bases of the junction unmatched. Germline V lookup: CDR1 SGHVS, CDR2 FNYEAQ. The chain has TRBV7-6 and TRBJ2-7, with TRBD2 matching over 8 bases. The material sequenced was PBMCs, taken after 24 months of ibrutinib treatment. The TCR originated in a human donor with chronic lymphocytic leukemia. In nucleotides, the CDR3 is TGTGCCAGCAGCTTAGCGGAAGCGGGAGATAAGTACTTC. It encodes CASSLAEAGDKYF.